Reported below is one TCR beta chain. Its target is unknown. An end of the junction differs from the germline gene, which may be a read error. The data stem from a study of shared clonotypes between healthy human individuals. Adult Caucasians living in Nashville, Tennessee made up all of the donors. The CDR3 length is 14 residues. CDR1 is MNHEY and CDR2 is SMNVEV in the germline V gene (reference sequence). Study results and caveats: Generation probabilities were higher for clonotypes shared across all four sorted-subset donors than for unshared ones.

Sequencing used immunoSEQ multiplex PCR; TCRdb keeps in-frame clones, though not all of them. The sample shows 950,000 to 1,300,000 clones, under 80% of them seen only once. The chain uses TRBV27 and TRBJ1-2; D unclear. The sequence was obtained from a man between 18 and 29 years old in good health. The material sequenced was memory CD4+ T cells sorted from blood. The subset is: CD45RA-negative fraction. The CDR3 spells CASSLSGGREGYTF. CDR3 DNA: TGCGCCAGCAGTTTATCGGGAGGGAGGGAAGGCTACACCTTC.